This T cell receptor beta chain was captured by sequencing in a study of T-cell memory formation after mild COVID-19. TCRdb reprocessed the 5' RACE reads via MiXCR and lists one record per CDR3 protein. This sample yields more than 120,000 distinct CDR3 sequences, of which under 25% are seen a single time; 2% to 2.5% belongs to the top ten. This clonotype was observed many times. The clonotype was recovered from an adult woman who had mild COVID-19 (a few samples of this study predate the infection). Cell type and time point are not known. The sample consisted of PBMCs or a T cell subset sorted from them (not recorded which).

The CDR3: CASSPLDRSSYEQYF. The DNA for the CDR3 is TGCGCCAGCAGCCCCTTGGACAGGAGCTCCTACGAGCAGTACTTC. The chain recombines TRBV5-1 with TRBJ2-7, with 7 positions matching TRBD1. The germline V gene encodes CDR1 SGHRS and CDR2 YFSETQ. The CDR3 runs 15 residues. Losses at the gene ends were 4 bases for V and 0 bases for J; bases not matched to a gene: 7.